Presented here are 16 T cell receptor beta chains from one specimen sequenced in a study of tumor-infiltrating lymphocytes in localized non-small cell lung cancer. Libraries were prepared by immunoSEQ multiplex PCR; TCRdb keeps only in-frame clonotypes and omits some of them. Of around 15,000 clones listed, 45% are singletons. The sequenced material came from lung tumor tissue. The origin of the receptors is a human donor with non-small cell lung cancer.

J is TRBJ2-4 and V is TRBV7-2; TRBD2 matches 8 bases. Per germline, CDR1 SGHTA and CDR2 FQGNSA. The J segment lost 5 bases and the V segment lost 5 bases, leaving 14 bases of the junction unmatched. The CDR3 length is 17 residues. This CDR3 is CASSPRRGGPEQNIQYF. The CDR3 DNA follows: TGTGCCAGCAGCCCCCGTCGGGGGGGGCCGGAACAAAACATTCAGTACTTC.

This rearrangement joins TRBV6-1 to TRBJ2-7; D might be TRBD1 (7 bases). This CDR3 region has 13 residues. Germline CDR1 MNHNS, CDR2 SASEGT. V lost 6 bases and J 3 bases, leaving 12 bases between the germline ends. The CDR3 sequence is CASRPQGGYEQYF. The CDR3 DNA reads as TGTGCCAGCAGGCCCCAGGGGGGCTACGAGCAGTACTTC.

This chain uses TRBV19 with TRBJ2-7, with 10 bases aligning to TRBD1. Trimming took 6 bases from V and 2 from J; bases not matched to a gene: 4. Germline V gene sequence: CDR1 LNHDA, CDR2 SQIVND (reference sequence). The CDR3 length is 14 residues. This CDR3 is CASRRTGGAYEQYF. The CDR3 DNA is TGTGCCAGTAGACGGACAGGGGGAGCCTACGAGCAGTACTTC.

This chain joins TRBV7-3 and TRBJ2-1; TRBD2 agrees at 9 bases. CDR3 length: 14 residues. Germline values: CDR1 SGHTA, CDR2 FQGTGA. The V and J ends lost 2 bases and 6 bases, in that order; junction bases with no gene match: 2. The DNA for the CDR3 is TGTGCCAGCAGCTTAGCGGGGGGGCCCAATGAGCAGTTCTTC. Translated, it gives CASSLAGGPNEQFF.

The rearrangement uses TRBV5-5 and TRBJ1-1; no reliable D call. Germline V gene lookup returns CDR1 SGHKS and CDR2 YYEKEE (reference sequence). V lost 1 base and J 1 base, leaving 8 bases between the germline ends. This CDR3 region has 14 residues. CDR3 DNA: TGTGCCAGCAGCTTGAGACTGACGAACACTGAAGCTTTCTTT. It translates to CASSLRLTNTEAFF.

By sample share, this clone is medium-sized. The chain has TRBV10-3 and TRBJ2-3; TRBD1 might be the D (5 bases). With 2 bases removed from V and 10 bases from J, the gap between germline ends came to 10 bases. This CDR3 spans 12 amino acids. Germline CDR1 is ENHRY and CDR2 is SYGVKD. Here the CDR3 DNA reads TGTGCCATCAGTGAGGTAGCACAGGCGCAGTATTTT. This encodes CAISEVAQAQYF.

V gene TRBV11-2 combines with J gene TRBJ2-7; D may be TRBD1 (5 bases). The germline V and J ends were trimmed by 5 bases and 3 bases, with 8 bases remaining between them. Germline V gene lookup returns CDR1 SGHAT and CDR2 FQNNGV. The CDR3 has 12 residues. In DNA form, the CDR3 reads TGTGCCAGCAGCCGACAGAACTACGAGCAGTACTTC. It specifies CASSRQNYEQYF.

This chain connects TRBV5-6 to TRBJ2-7, with D possibly being TRBD1 (6 bases). This CDR3 has 12 amino acids. Trimming took off 2 bases at V and 3 bases at J, with 6 bases between the two ends. Germline loops: CDR1 SGHDT, CDR2 YYEEEE. The CDR3 loop is CASSLQGYEQYF. CDR3 DNA: TGTGCCAGCAGCTTACAGGGCTACGAGCAGTACTTC.

This clone was seen a few times. The chain joins TRBV5-8 to TRBJ1-2; 9 nucleotides match TRBD1. The V segment lost 5 bases and the J segment 6 bases; nucleotides outside the gene matches: 8. There are 14 residues in the CDR3. In germline, CDR1 is SGHTS, CDR2 YDEGEE. The CDR3 loop reads CASSYDRGWDGYTF. The CDR3 DNA reads as TGTGCCAGCAGTTACGACAGGGGGTGGGATGGCTACACCTTC.

This clone was detected a few times. V gene TRBV6-6 combines with J gene TRBJ1-5, with a tentative D call TRBD1 (5 bases). The CDR3 is made up of 15 amino acids. The germline gives CDR1 MNHNY, CDR2 SVGAGI (reference sequence). V dropped 0 bases and J dropped 0 bases, with 6 bases sitting between them. CDR3 loop: CASSYSTASNQPQHF. The CDR3, as DNA: TGTGCCAGCAGTTACTCGACAGCTAGCAATCAGCCCCAGCATTTT.

This rearrangement joins TRBV14 to TRBJ1-2, with D hard to call. The V end lost 5 bases, the J end lost 0 bases, and 4 bases lay between the germline ends. Germline assignment: CDR1 SGHDN and CDR2 FVKESK. The CDR3 runs 12 residues. CDR3 in amino acids: CASSVPNYGYTF. The CDR3 coding sequence is TGTGCCAGCAGCGTACCTAACTATGGCTACACCTTC. The full variable domain, in which reference TRBV14 and TRBJ1-2 provide the parts outside the CDR3, is EAGVTQFPSHSVIEKGQTVTLRCDPISGHDNLYWYRRVMGKEIKFLLHFVKESKQDESGMPNNRFLAERTGGTYSTLKVQPAELEDSGVYFCASSVPNYGYTFGSGTRLTVV.

DNA of the CDR3: TGTGCCAGCAGCGGGACGGGGATTGAAAGGTCCTACAATGAGCAGTTCTTC. Translated, it gives CASSGTGIERSYNEQFF. The chain joins TRBV9 to TRBJ2-1, with D possibly TRBD2 on 5 matching bases. V shed 3 bases and J shed 1 base, with 17 bases lying between them. Germline V lookup: CDR1 SGDLS, CDR2 YYNGEE. The CDR3 covers 17 residues.

The V and J genes are TRBV9 and TRBJ2-3; D gene uncertain. Trimming removed 0 bases at V and 5 bases at J, with 10 bases between. The CDR3 is 14 residues long. Germline lookup yields CDR1 SGDLS and CDR2 YYNGEE. CDR3: CASSVVSTGDTQYF. CDR3 bases: TGTGCCAGCAGCGTAGTCTCAACCGGAGATACGCAGTATTTT.

The chain employs TRBV2 and TRBJ2-2; possible D gene TRBD2, 5 bases. The CDR3 is made up of 14 amino acids. Trimming took off 7 bases at V and 0 bases at J, with 9 bases between the two ends. The germline CDR1 and CDR2 sequences are SNHLY and FYNNEI. CDR3 DNA: TGTGCCAGCACCCGGGGAGCGAACACCGGGGAGCTGTTTTTT. This gives the protein CASTRGANTGELFF.

This clone has just one count. V and J are TRBV5-6 and TRBJ1-3, with unresolved D. The CDR3 totals 12 residues. V lost 0 bases to trimming and J lost 14 bases, with 12 bases between them. Germline V gene sequence: CDR1 SGHDT, CDR2 YYEEEE. The CDR3 loop reads CASSLERRIVYF. In DNA form, the CDR3 reads TGTGCCAGCAGCTTGGAAAGGCGGATTGTATATTTT.

The chain has TRBV6-5 and TRBJ2-7; D is uncertain. The CDR3 totals 14 residues. Trimming cost V 2 bases and J 4 bases, with 12 bases left between them. Per the germline V gene, CDR1 is MNHEY and CDR2 is SVGAGI. CDR3 in amino acids: CASSYRGAPYEQYF. CDR3 sequence (DNA): TGTGCCAGCAGTTACAGAGGCGCCCCATACGAGCAGTACTTC.